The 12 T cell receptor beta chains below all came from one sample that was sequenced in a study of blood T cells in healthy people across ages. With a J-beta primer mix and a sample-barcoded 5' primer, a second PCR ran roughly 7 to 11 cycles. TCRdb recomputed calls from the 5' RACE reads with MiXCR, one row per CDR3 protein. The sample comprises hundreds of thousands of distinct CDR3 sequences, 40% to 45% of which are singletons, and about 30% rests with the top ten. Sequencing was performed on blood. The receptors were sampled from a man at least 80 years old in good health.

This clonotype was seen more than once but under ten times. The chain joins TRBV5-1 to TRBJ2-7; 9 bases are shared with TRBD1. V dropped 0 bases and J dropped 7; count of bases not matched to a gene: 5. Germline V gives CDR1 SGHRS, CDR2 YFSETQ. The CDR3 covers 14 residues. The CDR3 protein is CASSLDGTGREQYF. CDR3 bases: TGCGCCAGCAGCTTGGACGGGACAGGGAGGGAGCAGTACTTC. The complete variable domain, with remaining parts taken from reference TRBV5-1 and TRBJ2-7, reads KAGVTQTPRYLIKTRGQQVTLSCSPISGHRSVSWYQQTPGQGLQFLFEYFSETQRNKGNFPGRFSGRQFSNSRSEMNVSTLELGDSALYLCASSLDGTGREQYFGPGTRLTVT.

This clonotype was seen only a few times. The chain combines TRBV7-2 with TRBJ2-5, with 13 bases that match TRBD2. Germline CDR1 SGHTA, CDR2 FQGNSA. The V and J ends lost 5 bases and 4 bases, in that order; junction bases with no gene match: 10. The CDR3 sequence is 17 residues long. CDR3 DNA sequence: TGTGCCAGCAGCACACTAGCGGGGGGGCCTAGGGGAGAGACCCAGTACTTC. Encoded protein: CASSTLAGGPRGETQYF.

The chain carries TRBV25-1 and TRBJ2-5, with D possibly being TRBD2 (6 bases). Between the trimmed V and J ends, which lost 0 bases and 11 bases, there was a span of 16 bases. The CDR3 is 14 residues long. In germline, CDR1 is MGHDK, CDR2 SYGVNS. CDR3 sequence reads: CASSEYRGGREQYF. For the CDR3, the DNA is TGTGCCAGCAGTGAATATCGGGGCGGCCGGGAGCAGTACTTC.

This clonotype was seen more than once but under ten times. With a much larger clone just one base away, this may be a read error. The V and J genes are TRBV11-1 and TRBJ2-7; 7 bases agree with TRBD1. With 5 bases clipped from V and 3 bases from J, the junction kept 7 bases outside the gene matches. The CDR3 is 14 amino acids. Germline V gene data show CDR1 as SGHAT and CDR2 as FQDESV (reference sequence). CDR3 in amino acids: CASSDATGVYEQYF. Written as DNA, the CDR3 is TGTGCCAGCAGCGATGCAACAGGGGTCTACGAGCAGTACTTC. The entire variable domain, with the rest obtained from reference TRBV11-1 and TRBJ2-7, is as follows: EAEVAQSPRYKITEKSQAVAFWCDPISGHATLYWYRQILGQGPELLVQFQDESVVDDSQLPKDRFSAERLKGVDSTLKIQPAELGDSAMYLCASSDATGVYEQYFGPGTRLTVT.

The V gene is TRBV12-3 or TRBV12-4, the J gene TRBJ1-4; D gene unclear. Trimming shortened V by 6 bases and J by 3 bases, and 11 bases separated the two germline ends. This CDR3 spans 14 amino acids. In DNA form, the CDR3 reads TGTGCCAGCAGGAGGGTTCGTTCTAATGAAAAACTGTTTTTT. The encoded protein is CASRRVRSNEKLFF.

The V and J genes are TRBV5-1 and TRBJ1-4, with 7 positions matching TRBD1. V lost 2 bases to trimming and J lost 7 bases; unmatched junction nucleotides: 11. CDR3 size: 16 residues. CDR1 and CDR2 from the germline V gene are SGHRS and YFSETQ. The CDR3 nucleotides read TGCGCCAGCAGCTTCGTACAGGGGCCTTTTTTTGAAAAACTGTTTTTT. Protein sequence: CASSFVQGPFFEKLFF.

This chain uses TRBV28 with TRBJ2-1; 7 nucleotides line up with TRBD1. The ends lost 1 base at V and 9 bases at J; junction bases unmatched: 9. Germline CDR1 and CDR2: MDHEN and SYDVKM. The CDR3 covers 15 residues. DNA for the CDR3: TGTGCCAGCAGTTTATCGACAGGGCGCAGGGCTGAGCAGTTCTTC. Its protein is CASSLSTGRRAEQFF. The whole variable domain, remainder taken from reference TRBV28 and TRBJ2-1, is DVKVTQSSRYLVKRTGEKVFLECVQDMDHENMFWYRQDPGLGLRLIYFSYDVKMKEKGDIPEGYSVSREKKERFSLILESASTNQTSMYLCASSLSTGRRAEQFFGPGTRLTVL.

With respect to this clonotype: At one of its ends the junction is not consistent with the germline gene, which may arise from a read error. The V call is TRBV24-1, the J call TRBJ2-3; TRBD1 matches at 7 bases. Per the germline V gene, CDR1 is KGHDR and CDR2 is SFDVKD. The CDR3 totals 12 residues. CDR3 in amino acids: CATEDRDNEQFF. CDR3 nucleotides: TGTGCCACCGAAGACAGGGACAATGAGCAGTTCTTT.

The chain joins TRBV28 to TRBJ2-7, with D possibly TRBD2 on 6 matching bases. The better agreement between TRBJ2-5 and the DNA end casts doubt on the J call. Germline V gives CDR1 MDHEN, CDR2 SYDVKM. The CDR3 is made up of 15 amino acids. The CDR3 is CASSSLQGEDETQYF. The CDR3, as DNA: TGTGCCAGCAGTTCTCTCCAAGGGGAGGATGAGACCCAGTACTTC.

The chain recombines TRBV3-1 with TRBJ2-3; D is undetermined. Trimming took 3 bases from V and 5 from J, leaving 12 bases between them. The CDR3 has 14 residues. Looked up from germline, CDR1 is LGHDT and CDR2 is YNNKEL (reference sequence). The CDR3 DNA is TGTGCCAGCAGCCATTCACCGCAGAGAGATACGCAGTATTTT. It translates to CASSHSPQRDTQYF.

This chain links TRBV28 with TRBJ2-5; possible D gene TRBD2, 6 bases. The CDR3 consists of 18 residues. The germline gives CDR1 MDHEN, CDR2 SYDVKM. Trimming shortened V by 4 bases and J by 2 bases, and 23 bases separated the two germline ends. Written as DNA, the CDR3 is TGTGCCAGCAGTTCCCCCTCCATGAGCCCGGAGGGTCAAGAGACCCAGTACTTC. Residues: CASSSPSMSPEGQETQYF.

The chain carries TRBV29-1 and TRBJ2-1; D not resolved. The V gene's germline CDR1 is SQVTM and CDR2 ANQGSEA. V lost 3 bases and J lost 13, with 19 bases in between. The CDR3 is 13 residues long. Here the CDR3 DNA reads TGCAGCGTTGAGTTGAACTCGCAAGAGACCCAGTTCTTC. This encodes CSVELNSQETQFF.